This TCR beta chain was obtained from a study of control samples from healthy donors and cancer patients. Per the germline V gene, CDR1 is MNHEY and CDR2 is SVGAGI. The CDR3 covers 12 residues. The V end lost 9 bases, the J end lost 7 bases, and 13 bases lay between the germline ends. Clones were sequenced by immunoSEQ multiplex PCR, and TCRdb holds only the in-frame ones, with some missing. The sample records about 83,000 clones, 90% to 95% being singletons. V usage is TRBV6-5 and J usage is TRBJ1-3; TRBD1 might be the D (6 bases). The receptor was derived from a man aged 50 or older in good health. The sequencing input was blood. The CDR3 protein is CASAPGGNTIYF. The CDR3 DNA is TGTGCCAGTGCACCCGGGGGCAACACCATATATTTT.